The present T cell receptor (beta chain) was sequenced within a study of vaccination and CD4 T cells after COVID-19. Looking at the study overall: It was a median roughly 92 days after diagnosis, with a range of 35 to 161, that post-COVID samples were drawn. Cultures that served as controls received a CEFX pool, an HIV-1 Nef pool, or no peptide.

Remarks on this clonotype: Its antigen remains unknown.

General study findings and limits: Convalescent patients displayed a median 86.3% of reactive clones emerging only post-vaccination.

CDR1 and CDR2 (germline): DFQATT, SNEGSKA (reference sequence). The V end was cut by 6 bases, the J end by 1 base, with 15 bases between. CDR3 size: 14 residues. CD4+ T cells that had been cultured provided DNA sequenced with the Oncomine TCR Beta short-read assay. DNA came from CD4+ T cells after culture. TCRdb called the PCR reads again in MiXCR, with one record for every CDR3 protein. This repertoire shows 14,000 to 15,000 distinct CDR3 sequences, nearly 75% found once; its top ten account for 9.5% to 13%. Treatment indicated: roughly 11-day PBMC culture with coronavirus spike peptide pools or control peptides (ViraFEST assay).

The source material was CD4+ T cells from blood, cultured in vitro. The receptor's source is a human donor who had recovered from COVID-19. The J gene is TRBJ1-1, the V gene TRBV20-1; the D gene is possibly TRBD1 (6 bases). CDR3 loop: CSATKGHQNTEAFF. The DNA of the CDR3 is TGCAGTGCAACTAAGGGACATCAGAACACTGAAGCTTTCTTT.